These T cell receptor beta chains were read from a single sample in a study of a mutant IDH1 vaccine in newly diagnosed glioma. What these receptors recognize is not known. Libraries were prepared by immunoSEQ multiplex PCR; TCRdb keeps only in-frame clonotypes and omits some of them. The table lists approximately 82,000 clones, 75% to 90% of them singletons. Sequencing was performed on PBMCs, taken from a glioma patient whose treatment included an IDH1 peptide vaccine. These receptors came from a woman between 50 and 59 years old with glioma. Each CDR3 is given without its conserved first and last residue. Size tells how often a clone was seen (once, few, many) or the class of an expanded clone, and some rows leave it out.

CDR3 protein | clone size | J gene | CDR3 length | V gene
ASSWGWDEQY | NA | TRBJ2-7 | 10 | TRBV28
ASSDGGDIQY | NA | TRBJ2-4 | 10 | TRBV11-2
ASSRTGEDEKLF | NA | TRBJ1-4 | 12 | TRBV11-1
ARPGAGKKETQY | NA | TRBJ2-5 | 12 | TRBV19
ASSLADREAGYT | NA | TRBJ1-2 | 12 | TRBV7-9
ASSVNRDNEQF | once | TRBJ2-1 | 11 | TRBV11-2
ASSLTRNTGELF | NA | TRBJ2-2 | 12 | TRBV11-3
ASSQDRAHEQY | NA | TRBJ2-7 | 11 | TRBV2
ASRSPFLRSTSGEIGTQY | NA | TRBJ2-5 | 18 | TRBV28
ASSEPSGGGETQY | NA | TRBJ2-5 | 13 | TRBV6-1
ASSVVSGANVLT | NA | TRBJ2-6 | 12 | TRBV2
ASSDTGVGSEAF | NA | TRBJ1-1 | 12 | TRBV6-6
ASSPNRPRDEQY | once | TRBJ2-7 | 12 | TRBV6-5
ASSTLAGASDTQY | once | TRBJ2-3 | 13 | TRBV21-1
ASSYSAIRGYT | NA | TRBJ1-2 | 11 | TRBV6-5
AIKGQRGFGYT | NA | TRBJ1-2 | 11 | TRBV6-1
ASSLDGGGRSYEQY | NA | TRBJ2-7 | 14 | TRBV5-4
ASMQGTAQETQY | once | TRBJ2-5 | 12 | TRBV5-1
ASSIDPGLAGGSYEQY | NA | TRBJ2-7 | 16 | TRBV19
ASSPRKDTQY | NA | TRBJ2-3 | 10 | TRBV7-9
ASSMLVGWLF | once | TRBJ1-4 | 10 | TRBV5-6
ASSTGGSAYNEQF | NA | TRBJ2-1 | 13 | TRBV5-1
ASSFPGGGAGELF | once | TRBJ2-2 | 13 | TRBV5-1